This TCR beta chain comes out of a study of T cell clusters in autoimmune cytopenias. The CDR3 loop spans 14 amino acids. The germline CDR1 and CDR2 sequences are LNHNV and YYDKDF (reference sequence). TRB was amplified from about 270 ng of peripheral blood genomic DNA per sample. One tube held mixed TRB-A and TRB-B primer pools for touch-down PCR. One entry per CDR3 protein, without DNA, is what TCRdb gives after re-calling the multiplex PCR reads. The table for this sample gives approximately 15,000 distinct CDR3 sequences. The clonotype originates from a human donor with an autoimmune cytopenia or autoimmune hepatitis (not recorded which). The V and J genes are TRBV15 and TRBJ1-2. Sequencing was done on a sample of peripheral blood. CDR3: CATSRDGAANGYTF.